This record covers a single T cell receptor (beta chain). This entry comes from a study of blood T cell repertoires in COVID-19. Assay used: immunoSEQ multiplex PCR; TCRdb lists only in-frame clones, some missing. This table holds 250,000 to 300,000 clones, about 88% found once. The CDR3 sequence is 14 residues long. Germline V gene lookup returns CDR1 SGHRS and CDR2 YFSETQ. Trimming took off 3 bases at V and 0 bases at J, with 10 bases between the two ends. The sample consisted of peripheral blood. The V and J genes are TRBV5-1 and TRBJ2-7; D is unclear. This clonotype was obtained from a man aged 25 to 40 with active or convalescent COVID-19. CDR3: CASSSAGSSYEQYF. The CDR3 DNA is TGCGCCAGCAGCTCGGCAGGTAGCTCCTACGAGCAGTACTTC.